A selection of T cell receptor beta chains follows, all from one sample in a study of cytomegalovirus exposure and HLA in healthy donors. TCRdb keeps only in-frame clones here, not all; method: immunoSEQ multiplex PCR. The sample holds around 150,000 clones, around 90% seen once. Sequenced: PBMCs. These receptors came from a man younger than 35 in good health and CMV-seronegative. Both conserved end residues are part of each CDR3. A D gene is named only where the DNA matches it firmly. For some rows the clone size is stated as once, few or many, or as a class when expanded; others skip it.

TRBV28	TRBJ2-3	16	TRBD2	.	TGTGCCAGCAGTTCTACTAGCGGGGGGGCCCGAGGTACGCAGTATTTT	CASSSTSGGARGTQYF
TRBV7-9	TRBJ1-5	17	TRBD1	.	TGTGCCAGCAGCACGGGGACAGACCCCTATAGCAATCAGCCCCAGCATTTT	CASSTGTDPYSNQPQHF
TRBV6-5	TRBJ2-1	14	TRBD2	once	TGTGCCAGCAGGATATCTAGCGGGCTCAATGAGCAGTTCTTC	CASRISSGLNEQFF
TRBV7-2	TRBJ2-7	15	TRBD2	.	TGTGCCAGCAGCACTACTAGCGGGAGGGCCTACGAGCAGTACTTC	CASSTTSGRAYEQYF
TRBV6-6	TRBJ2-2	15	TRBD1	.	TGTGCCAGCAGGCCGGGACAGGGAGGGACCGGGGAGCTGTTTTTT	CASRPGQGGTGELFF
TRBV25-1	TRBJ2-3	15	TRBD2	.	TGTGCCAGCACTAAAAGAGGGAGGGCGGGAGATACGCAGTATTTT	CASTKRGRAGDTQYF
TRBV7-2	TRBJ2-7	15	TRBD2	.	TGTGCCAGCAGCGCCTCCGGGACTAGCGCTTACGAGCAGTACTTC	CASSASGTSAYEQYF
TRBV5-6	TRBJ1-5	16	TRBD1	.	TGTGCCAGCAGCTTGGACGGACAGGGCGGGGATCAGCCCCAGCATTTT	CASSLDGQGGDQPQHF
TRBV27	TRBJ2-2	17	.	.	TGTGCCAGCAGTTTATGGGGGCATGATATTAACACCGGGGAGCTGTTTTTT	CASSLWGHDINTGELFF
TRBV7-9	TRBJ2-4	13	.	.	TGTGCCAGCAGCTTTCGGGAATTTGGCATTCAGTACTTC	CASSFREFGIQYF
TRBV5-1	TRBJ2-3	14	TRBD2	.	TGCGCCAGCAGCCCAGGACTAGCCACAGATACGCAGTATTTT	CASSPGLATDTQYF
TRBV20-1	TRBJ1-3	11	.	once	TGCAGTGCTAGACGGGGAAACACCATATATTTT	CSARRGNTIYF
TRBV7-6	TRBJ2-1	13	.	.	TGTGCCAGCAGCTTAGCAATTAACAATGAGCAGTTCTTC	CASSLAINNEQFF
TRBV2	TRBJ2-1	11	.	.	TGTGCCAGCAGTGACCAAGCCCGTCGGTTCTTC	CASSDQARRFF
TRBV4-3	TRBJ2-7	16	TRBD2	.	TGCGCCAGCAGCCAAGACCTAGCGGCTCAGGGATACGAGCAGTACTTC	CASSQDLAAQGYEQYF
TRBV19	TRBJ2-7	14	TRBD2	.	TGTGCCAGTAGTATCAGGACTAGCGGGTACGAGCAGTACTTC	CASSIRTSGYEQYF
TRBV7-9	TRBJ2-7	14	TRBD2	.	TGTGCCAGCAGCCCAAGCGGGGCGGTCTACGAGCAGTACTTC	CASSPSGAVYEQYF
TRBV19	TRBJ2-2	16	.	.	TGTGCCAGTAGCTGGCGGGGCGTGGGGCTTATCGGGGAGCTGTTTTTT	CASSWRGVGLIGELFF
TRBV6-5	TRBJ1-1	15	.	.	TGTGCCAGCAGTTACTCGGCCCGCTCAAACACTGAAGCTTTCTTT	CASSYSARSNTEAFF
TRBV5-8	TRBJ1-5	13	.	.	TGTGCCAGCAGCGGGGAGATGAATCAGCCCCAGCATTTT	CASSGEMNQPQHF
TRBV7-9	TRBJ1-4	14	TRBD1	.	TGTGCCAGCAGCCTCGACAGGGGGAGGGAAAAACTGTTTTTT	CASSLDRGREKLFF
TRBV28	TRBJ1-3	16	.	.	TGTGCCAGCAGTCGGCGGTTAGGGGCCTCTGGAAACACCATATATTTT	CASSRRLGASGNTIYF
TRBV5-6	TRBJ1-2	16	.	.	TGTGCCAGCAGCTTGTACGGTAGCTCCATAAGATACTCCTACACCTTC	CASSLYGSSIRYSYTF
TRBV6-5	TRBJ2-7	12	TRBD2	.	TGTGCCAGCAGTCTTAGCGGGAACGAGCAGTACTTC	CASSLSGNEQYF
TRBV11-3	TRBJ2-1	16	.	once	TGTGCCAGCAGCCAATCTTCAGCCTACCGGGTAAATGAGCAGTTCTTC	CASSQSSAYRVNEQFF
TRBV7-9	TRBJ1-1	14	.	.	TGTGCCAGCAGCTCCAGGACAGAGAACACTGAAGCTTTCTTT	CASSSRTENTEAFF
TRBV28	TRBJ1-4	19	TRBD1	once	TGTGCCAGCAGTTTAGTCCCGGGACAGGGGGCGACATCTAATGAAAAACTGTTTTTT	CASSLVPGQGATSNEKLFF
TRBV10-3	TRBJ2-1	16	TRBD2	once	TGTGCCATCAGTGAAGCTAGCGGGAGGGTTAACAATGAGCAGTTCTTC	CAISEASGRVNNEQFF
TRBV4-2	TRBJ2-7	15	.	.	TGTGCCAGCAGCCAAGATGAAGGGACTTCCTACGAGCAGTACTTC	CASSQDEGTSYEQYF
TRBV27	TRBJ1-2	15	TRBD1	.	TGTGCCAGCAGGATCGGGACAGGGGTTAACTATGGCTACACCTTC	CASRIGTGVNYGYTF
TRBV27	TRBJ2-7	18	TRBD1	once	TGTGCCAGCAGCTGGGGGACAGGGGGCCCCCCCCGTATGTGCGAGCAGTACTTC	CASSWGTGGPPRMCEQYF
TRBV4-3	TRBJ2-3	17	TRBD2	.	TGCGCCAGCAGCCAAGATGGACTAGCGGGAAGCACAGATACGCAGTATTTT	CASSQDGLAGSTDTQYF
TRBV20-1	TRBJ2-5	10	.	.	TGCAGTGCCGGCCAAGAGACCCAGTACTTC	CSAGQETQYF
TRBV5-1	TRBJ2-1	15	TRBD2	once	TGCGCCAGCAGCTTGGCCCTAGCGGGAGGGTATGAGCAGTTCTTC	CASSLALAGGYEQFF
TRBV7-9	TRBJ2-3	12	.	.	TGTGCCAGCAGTTATTACACAGATACGCAGTATTTT	CASSYYTDTQYF
TRBV5-1	TRBJ2-1	15	TRBD2	.	TGCGCCAGCAGCTTGACTAGCGGGACCTACAATGAGCAGTTCTTC	CASSLTSGTYNEQFF
TRBV5-5	TRBJ2-3	13	.	.	TGTGCCAGCAGCTTCTCTATCGGAGATACGCAGTATTTT	CASSFSIGDTQYF
TRBV5-6	TRBJ1-1	14	TRBD1	.	TGTGCCAGCAGCGTAGGACAGGGGTCCACTGAAGCTTTCTTT	CASSVGQGSTEAFF
TRBV11-2	TRBJ1-4	16	TRBD1	.	TGTGCCAGCAGCTTTTACGAGGGACAGGGTCTAGAAAAACTGTTTTTT	CASSFYEGQGLEKLFF
TRBV6-1	TRBJ2-7	15	TRBD2	.	TGTGCCAGCAGTGAAGCTGGGACTAGCGGCTACGAGCAGTACTTC	CASSEAGTSGYEQYF
TRBV7-9	TRBJ2-6	16	.	.	TGTGCCAGCAGCTTGAGCTTCTTCTCTGGGGCCAACGTCCTGACTTTC	CASSLSFFSGANVLTF
TRBV28	TRBJ2-7	16	.	.	TGTGCCAGCAGTTCCCCGTGGGGGGGCGAAGCCTACGAGCAGTACTTC	CASSSPWGGEAYEQYF
TRBV10-2	TRBJ2-7	14	.	few	TGCGCCAGCAGTCCTGACAATCTCGGGAACGAGCAGTACTTC	CASSPDNLGNEQYF
TRBV6-5	TRBJ2-2	16	.	.	TGTGCCAGCAGTTACTCGCGGCAGCGAGTGACCGGGGAGCTGTTTTTT	CASSYSRQRVTGELFF
TRBV5-4	TRBJ2-5	16	TRBD1	.	TGTGCCAGCAGCCCCACCCCGACAGGGAACCAAGAGACCCAGTACTTC	CASSPTPTGNQETQYF
TRBV6-5	TRBJ1-1	14	.	.	TGTGCCAGCAGTTACTCTGCAGTTGGCACTGAAGCTTTCTTT	CASSYSAVGTEAFF
TRBV19	TRBJ2-1	19	TRBD2	many	TGTGCCAGTACTCCTAATCCTAGCGGGGGAGTCCTCTCCTACAATGAGCAGTTCTTC	CASTPNPSGGVLSYNEQFF
TRBV7-8	TRBJ2-7	13	.	.	TGTGCCAGCAGCTCGGGACTCCAATACGAGCAGTACTTC	CASSSGLQYEQYF
TRBV18	TRBJ1-2	14	.	.	TGTGCCAGCTCACCACCAGGAGATTACTATGGCTACACCTTC	CASSPPGDYYGYTF
TRBV27	TRBJ1-1	14	TRBD1	.	TGTGCCAGCAGGACGACAGGGGGAGTCTCTGAAGCTTTCTTT	CASRTTGGVSEAFF
TRBV28	TRBJ2-1	14	.	many	TGTGCCAGCAGTCCACAGGGAGCCCCTGGTGAGCAGTTCTTC	CASSPQGAPGEQFF